What follows are 17 T cell receptor beta chains derived from one specimen sequenced in a study of TIL therapy for anti-PD-1-resistant metastatic lung cancer. Noted time point: pre-treatment sample, taken before nivolumab and TIL therapy. The libraries were made with immunoSEQ v3. Sequencing used immunoSEQ multiplex PCR; TCRdb keeps in-frame clones, though not all of them. The table includes more than 20,000 clones, about 79% detected once. The sample here was blood, taken at baseline. The source of these receptors is a person aged 25 to 85 with non-small cell lung cancer.

The chain couples TRBV9 to TRBJ2-5; unclear D gene. Deletions cut 3 bases from V and 1 base from J, with 10 bases between. This CDR3 contains 14 residues. The germline V gene encodes CDR1 SGDLS and CDR2 YYNGEE. CDR3: CASSGSGFQETQYF. CDR3 bases: TGTGCCAGCAGCGGGTCCGGGTTCCAAGAGACCCAGTACTTC.

V and J are TRBV19 and TRBJ1-6; D is ambiguous. The CDR3 covers 15 residues. CDR1 is LNHDA, CDR2 SQIVND, per germline (reference sequence). Trimming took off 3 bases at V and 8 bases at J, with 14 bases between the two ends. In nucleotides, the CDR3 is TGTGCCAGTAGTATTGGGGTCCTGGGTGATTCACCCCTCCACTTT. Its protein product is CASSIGVLGDSPLHF.

The table lists this clone with a count of one. DNA of the CDR3: TGTGCCAGCAGCTCGCGACTAGCGGGAGGCGGAGATACGCAGTATTTT. This translates into CASSSRLAGGGDTQYF. J is TRBJ2-3 and V is TRBV7-8, with 13 bases identical to TRBD2. V shed 4 bases and J 5 bases; nucleotides not matched to a gene: 6. The CDR3 totals 16 residues. The germline V gene encodes CDR1 SGHVS and CDR2 FQNEAQ. Complete variable domain (other parts from reference TRBV7-8 and TRBJ2-3): GAGVSQSPRYKVAKRGQDVALRCDPISGHVSLFWYQQALGQGPEFLTYFQNEAQLDKSGLPSDRFFAERPEGSVSTLKIQRTQQEDSAVYLCASSSRLAGGGDTQYFGPGTRLTVL.

The chain joins TRBV7-9 to TRBJ1-4; 8 bases are a match to TRBD1. This CDR3 is built from 13 residues. The germline V gene has CDR1 SEHNR and CDR2 FQNEAQ (reference sequence). V dropped 5 bases and J dropped 7; count of bases not matched to a gene: 3. CDR3 in DNA: TGTGCCAGCAGCCTGGGGACAGGTGAAAAACTGTTTTTT. It yields the protein CASSLGTGEKLFF.

This sequence joins TRBV27 and TRBJ1-6; 7 bases are shared with TRBD1. The CDR3 runs to 15 residues. The J segment lost 5 bases and the V segment lost 7 bases, leaving 8 bases of the junction unmatched. Germline V gene data show CDR1 as MNHEY and CDR2 as SMNVEV (reference sequence). The CDR3 spells CASNALDRDNSPLHF. CDR3 coding DNA: TGTGCCAGCAACGCCCTAGACAGGGATAATTCACCCCTCCACTTT.

The chain couples TRBV12-5 to TRBJ2-5; a possible D gene is TRBD1 (5 bases). This CDR3 comprises 14 residues. Trimming removed 9 bases at V and 4 bases at J, with 18 bases between. Germline-derived CDR1 and CDR2 are LGHNT and FRNRAP. The DNA of the CDR3 is TGTGCTAGGGAACCAGGGTCCCAACGAGAGACCCAGTACTTC. The encoded protein is CAREPGSQRETQYF.

In DNA form, the CDR3 reads TGTGCCAGCAGCTTAGACTCGGCTAAGAGCTCCTACGAGCAGTACTTC. This gives the protein CASSLDSAKSSYEQYF. V gene TRBV7-2 combines with J gene TRBJ2-7; D is unclear. This CDR3 contains 16 residues. Trimming left V 1 base short and J 0 bases short, with 13 bases between. Germline V gene data show CDR1 as SGHTA and CDR2 as FQGNSA.

This chain links TRBV27 with TRBJ2-5, with 10 bases fitting TRBD1. J gave up 5 bases and V 0 bases, and 9 bases lay outside the gene matches. The germline gives CDR1 MNHEY, CDR2 SMNVEV (reference sequence). This CDR3 has 17 residues. As DNA, the CDR3 is TGTGCCAGCAGTTTATCGATTTGGACAGGGGGAGGTGAGACCCAGTACTTC. Encoded protein: CASSLSIWTGGGETQYF.

V gene TRBV6-5 combines with J gene TRBJ1-2, with D perhaps matching TRBD1 (5 bases). The CDR3 sequence is 14 residues long. Trimming took 8 bases from V and 2 from J, leaving 15 bases between them. Germline loops: CDR1 MNHEY, CDR2 SVGAGI. In DNA form, the CDR3 reads TGTGCCAGCTCCCAAAGGGGTTCCAACTATGGCTACACCTTC. Its translation is CASSQRGSNYGYTF.

This clone was seen only once. The chain combines TRBV9 with TRBJ2-7; TRBD1 or TRBD2 may be the D gene (6 bases each). Deletions cut 7 bases from V and 0 bases from J, with 11 bases between. The CDR3 is 13 amino acids. Germline CDR1 SGDLS, CDR2 YYNGEE. The CDR3 is CASGGPSSYEQYF. For the CDR3, the DNA is TGTGCCAGCGGGGGGCCGAGCTCCTACGAGCAGTACTTC.

This clone was seen just once. CDR3 sequence: CASSDSGARGNEQFF. The CDR3 region has the DNA TGTGCCAGCAGTGACTCTGGGGCGCGTGGCAATGAGCAGTTCTTC. This chain links TRBV6-4 with TRBJ2-1; a weak D match, TRBD1 (5 bases). The CDR3 contains 15 residues. Trimming stripped 0 bases from V and 6 bases from J, with 12 bases between. Germline V gene lookup returns CDR1 MRHNA and CDR2 SNTAGT.

Regarding this clone: The germline gene is not matched at one end of the junction; a read error may be the cause. The chain couples TRBV6-5 to TRBJ1-1; 8 bases match TRBD1. CDR1 is MNHEY and CDR2 is SVGAGI in the germline V gene. This CDR3 spans 11 amino acids. CDR3 amino acids: CASSALTGECF. The CDR3 DNA reads as TGTGCCAGCAGTGCTTTGACAGGGGAGTGTTTT.

This clone turned up a few times. The V call is TRBV5-1, the J call TRBJ1-4; 9 bases map to TRBD1. The CDR3 has 14 residues. The V segment lost 0 bases and the J segment 8 bases; nucleotides outside the gene matches: 2. Per the germline V gene, CDR1 is SGHRS and CDR2 is YFSETQ. CDR3 in amino acids: CASSLGTGDEKLFF. The CDR3 DNA reads as TGCGCCAGCAGCTTGGGGACAGGGGACGAAAAACTGTTTTTT.

V is TRBV7-9 and J is TRBJ2-1; D remains ambiguous. The CDR3 is 15 residues long. V lost 7 bases and J lost 0, with 13 bases in between. Germline V CDR1 and CDR2: SEHNR, FQNEAQ (reference sequence). The CDR3 DNA reads TGTGCCAGCAACGGGTGGGATTACTCCTACAATGAGCAGTTCTTC. Protein: CASNGWDYSYNEQFF.

This clone was recorded once. The J gene is TRBJ1-2, the V gene TRBV6-4; tentative D call: TRBD1 (5 bases). Germline V gene data show CDR1 as MRHNA and CDR2 as SNTAGT. V was shortened by 8 bases and J by 3 bases, with 13 bases between the two germline ends. The CDR3 is made up of 13 amino acids. The chain's CDR3 is CASAPGPHYGYTF. The CDR3 region has the DNA TGTGCCAGCGCTCCGGGGCCTCACTATGGCTACACCTTC.

This clone was observed a handful of times. V and J are TRBV4-1 and TRBJ1-4; D remains unclear. The CDR3 is 14 amino acids. The ends were cut back, 4 bases at V and 2 bases at J, with 8 bases in the middle. Germline-derived CDR1 and CDR2 are MGHRA and YSYEKL. CDR3 amino acids: CASSRSGTNEKLFF. The CDR3 nucleotides are TGCGCCAGCAGCCGAAGTGGGACTAATGAAAAACTGTTTTTT.

CDR3 DNA sequence: TGTGCCAGTAGTATAGATCCGGATTTCTATGGCTACACCTTC. As protein: CASSIDPDFYGYTF. The chain recombines TRBV19 with TRBJ1-2; D gene uncertain. The V end was cut by 0 bases, the J end by 4 bases, with 9 bases between. Per germline, CDR1 LNHDA and CDR2 SQIVND (reference sequence). There are 14 residues in the CDR3.